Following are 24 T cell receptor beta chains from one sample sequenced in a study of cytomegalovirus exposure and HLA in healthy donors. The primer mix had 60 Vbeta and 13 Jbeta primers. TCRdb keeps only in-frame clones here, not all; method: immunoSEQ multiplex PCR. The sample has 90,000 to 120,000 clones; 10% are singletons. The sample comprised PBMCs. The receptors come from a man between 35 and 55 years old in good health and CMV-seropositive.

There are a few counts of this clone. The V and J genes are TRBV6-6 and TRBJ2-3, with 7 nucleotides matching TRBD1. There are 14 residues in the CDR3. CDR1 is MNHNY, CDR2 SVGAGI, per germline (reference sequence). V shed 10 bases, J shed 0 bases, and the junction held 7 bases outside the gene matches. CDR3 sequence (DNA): TGTGCCACCGGACAGGCACTTAGCACAGATACGCAGTATTTT. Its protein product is CATGQALSTDTQYF.

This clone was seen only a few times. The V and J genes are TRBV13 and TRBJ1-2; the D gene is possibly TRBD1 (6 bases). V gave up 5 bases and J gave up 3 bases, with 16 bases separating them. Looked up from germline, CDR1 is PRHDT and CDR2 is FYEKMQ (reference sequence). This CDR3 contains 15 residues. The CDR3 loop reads CASSERGASDYGYTF. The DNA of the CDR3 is TGTGCCAGCAGCGAGCGGGGGGCCTCCGACTATGGCTACACCTTC.

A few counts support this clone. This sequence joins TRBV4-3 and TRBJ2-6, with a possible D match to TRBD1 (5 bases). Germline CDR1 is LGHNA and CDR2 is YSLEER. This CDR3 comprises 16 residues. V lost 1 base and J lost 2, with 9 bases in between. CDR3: CASSQVLGAGANVLTF. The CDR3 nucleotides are TGCGCCAGCAGCCAAGTTTTAGGGGCTGGGGCCAACGTCCTGACTTTC.

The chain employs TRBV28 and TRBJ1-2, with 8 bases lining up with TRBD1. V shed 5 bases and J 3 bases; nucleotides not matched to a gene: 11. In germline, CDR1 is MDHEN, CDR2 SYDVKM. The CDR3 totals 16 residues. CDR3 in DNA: TGTGCCAGCAGTCCCGGGACAGGCACCCTATACTATGGCTACACCTTC. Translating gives CASSPGTGTLYYGYTF.

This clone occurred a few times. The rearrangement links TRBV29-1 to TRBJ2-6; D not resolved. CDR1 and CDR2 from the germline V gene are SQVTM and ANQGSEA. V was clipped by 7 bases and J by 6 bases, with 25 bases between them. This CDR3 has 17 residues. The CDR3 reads CSATLFSDSPKANVLTF. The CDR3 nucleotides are TGCAGCGCCACCCTTTTCAGTGACTCTCCTAAGGCCAACGTCCTGACTTTC.

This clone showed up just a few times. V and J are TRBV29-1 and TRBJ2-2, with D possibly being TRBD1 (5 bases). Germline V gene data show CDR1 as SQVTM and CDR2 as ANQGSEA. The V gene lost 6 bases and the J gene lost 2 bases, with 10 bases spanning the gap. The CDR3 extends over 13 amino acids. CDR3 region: CSVETVNTGELFF. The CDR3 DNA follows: TGCAGCGTCGAGACAGTAAACACCGGGGAGCTGTTTTTT.

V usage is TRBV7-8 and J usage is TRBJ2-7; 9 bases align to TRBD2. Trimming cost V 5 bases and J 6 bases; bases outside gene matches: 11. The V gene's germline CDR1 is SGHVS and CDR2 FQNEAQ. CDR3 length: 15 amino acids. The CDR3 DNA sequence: TGTGCCAGCAGCCAAGGGGCGGGGGGGTACATCGAGCAGTACTTC. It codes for CASSQGAGGYIEQYF.

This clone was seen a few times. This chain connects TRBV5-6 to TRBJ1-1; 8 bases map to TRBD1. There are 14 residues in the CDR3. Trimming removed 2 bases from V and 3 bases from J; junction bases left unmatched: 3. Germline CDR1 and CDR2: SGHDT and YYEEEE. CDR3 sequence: CASSLQGVHTEAFF. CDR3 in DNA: TGTGCCAGCAGCTTACAGGGGGTGCACACTGAAGCTTTCTTT.

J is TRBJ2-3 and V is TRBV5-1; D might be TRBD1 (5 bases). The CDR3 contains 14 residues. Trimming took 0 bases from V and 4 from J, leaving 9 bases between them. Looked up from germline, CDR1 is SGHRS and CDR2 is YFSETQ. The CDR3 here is CASSLEGLSDTQYF. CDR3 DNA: TGCGCCAGCAGCTTGGAGGGGCTGTCAGATACGCAGTATTTT. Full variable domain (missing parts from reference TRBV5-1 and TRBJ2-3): KAGVTQTPRYLIKTRGQQVTLSCSPISGHRSVSWYQQTPGQGLQFLFEYFSETQRNKGNFPGRFSGRQFSNSRSEMNVSTLELGDSALYLCASSLEGLSDTQYFGPGTRLTVL.

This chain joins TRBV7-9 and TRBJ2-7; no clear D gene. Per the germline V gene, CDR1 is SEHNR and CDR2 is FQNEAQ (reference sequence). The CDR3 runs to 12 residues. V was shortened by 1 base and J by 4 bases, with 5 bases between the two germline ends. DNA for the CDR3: TGTGCCAGCAGCTTAGAAGCGTACGAGCAGTACTTC. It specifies CASSLEAYEQYF.

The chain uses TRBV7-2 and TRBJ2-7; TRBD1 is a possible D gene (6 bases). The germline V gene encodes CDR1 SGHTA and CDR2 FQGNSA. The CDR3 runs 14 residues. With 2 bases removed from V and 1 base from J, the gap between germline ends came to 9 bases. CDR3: CASSLSDSSYEQYF. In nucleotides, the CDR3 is TGTGCCAGCAGCTTATCGGACAGTTCCTACGAGCAGTACTTC.

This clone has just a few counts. The CDR3 spells CASSVGSWTEAFF. The CDR3 bases are TGTGCCAGCAGCGTAGGTAGTTGGACTGAAGCTTTCTTT. This sequence joins TRBV9 and TRBJ1-1, with unresolved D. The CDR3 is 13 residues long. V gave up 0 bases and J gave up 5 bases, with 8 bases separating them. Germline assignment: CDR1 SGDLS and CDR2 YYNGEE. Looking up the rest from reference TRBV9 and TRBJ1-1 gives the full variable domain: DSGVTQTPKHLITATGQRVTLRCSPRSGDLSVYWYQQSLDQGLQFLIQYYNGEERAKGNILERFSAQQFPDLHSELNLSSLELGDSALYFCASSVGSWTEAFFGQGTRLTVV.

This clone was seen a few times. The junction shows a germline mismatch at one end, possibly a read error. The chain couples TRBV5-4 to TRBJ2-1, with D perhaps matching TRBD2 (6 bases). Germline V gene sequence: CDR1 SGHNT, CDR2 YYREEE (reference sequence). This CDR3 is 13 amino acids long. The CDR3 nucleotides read TGTGCCAGCAGCCCAACTAGCTACAATGAGCAGCTCTTC. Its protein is CASSPTSYNEQLF.

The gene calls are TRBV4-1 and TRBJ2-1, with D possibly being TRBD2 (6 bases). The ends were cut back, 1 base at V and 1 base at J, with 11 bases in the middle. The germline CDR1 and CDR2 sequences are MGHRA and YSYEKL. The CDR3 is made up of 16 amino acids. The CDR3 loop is CASSQGSSESYNEQFF. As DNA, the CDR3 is TGCGCCAGCAGCCAAGGGTCTAGCGAGTCCTACAATGAGCAGTTCTTC.

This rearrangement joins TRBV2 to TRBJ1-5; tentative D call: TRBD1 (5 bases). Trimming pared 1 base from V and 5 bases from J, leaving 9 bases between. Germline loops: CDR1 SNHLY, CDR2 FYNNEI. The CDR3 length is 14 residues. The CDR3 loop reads CASSEVGRDQPQHF. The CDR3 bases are TGTGCCAGCAGTGAAGTGGGCAGGGATCAGCCCCAGCATTTT.

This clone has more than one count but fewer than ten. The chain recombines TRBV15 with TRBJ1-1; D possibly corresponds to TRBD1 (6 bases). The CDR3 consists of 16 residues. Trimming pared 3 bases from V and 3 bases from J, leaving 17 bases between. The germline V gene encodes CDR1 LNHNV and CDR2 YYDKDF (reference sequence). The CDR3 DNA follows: TGTGCCACCAGCAGGGGGGAGAGCGAGGGGGACACTGAAGCTTTCTTT. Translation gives CATSRGESEGDTEAFF.

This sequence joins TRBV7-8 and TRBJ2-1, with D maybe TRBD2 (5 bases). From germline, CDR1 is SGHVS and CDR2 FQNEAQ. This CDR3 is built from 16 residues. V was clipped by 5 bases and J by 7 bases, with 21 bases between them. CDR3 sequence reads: CASSKYPGLFGNEQFF. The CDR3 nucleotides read TGTGCCAGCAGCAAGTACCCAGGACTCTTTGGAAATGAGCAGTTCTTC.

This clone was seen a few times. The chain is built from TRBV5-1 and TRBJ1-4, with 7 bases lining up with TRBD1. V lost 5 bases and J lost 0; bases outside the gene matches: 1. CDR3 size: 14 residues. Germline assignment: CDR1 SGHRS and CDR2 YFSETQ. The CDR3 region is CASRGQPTNEKLFF. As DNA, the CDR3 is TGCGCCAGCAGGGGACAGCCAACTAATGAAAAACTGTTTTTT.

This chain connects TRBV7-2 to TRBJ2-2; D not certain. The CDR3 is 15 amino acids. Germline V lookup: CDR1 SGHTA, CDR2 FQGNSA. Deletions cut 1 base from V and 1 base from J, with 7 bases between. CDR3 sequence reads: CASSLVDGNTGELFF. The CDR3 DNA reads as TGTGCCAGCAGCTTAGTAGATGGGAACACCGGGGAGCTGTTTTTT.

The CDR3: CASSSRTGVNTGELFF. The CDR3 DNA sequence: TGTGCCAGCAGCTCAAGGACAGGGGTGAACACCGGGGAGCTGTTTTTT. This rearrangement joins TRBV7-9 to TRBJ2-2; 9 positions agree with TRBD1. The CDR3 is made up of 16 amino acids. V lost 4 bases and J lost 1; bases outside the gene matches: 4. CDR1 is SEHNR and CDR2 is FQNEAQ in the germline V gene (reference sequence).

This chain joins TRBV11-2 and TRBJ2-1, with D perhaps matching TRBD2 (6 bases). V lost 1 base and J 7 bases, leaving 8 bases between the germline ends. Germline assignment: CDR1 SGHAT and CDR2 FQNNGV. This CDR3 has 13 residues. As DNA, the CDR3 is TGTGCCAGCAGCTTAGCGGGAGTTAATGAGCAGTTCTTC. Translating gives CASSLAGVNEQFF.

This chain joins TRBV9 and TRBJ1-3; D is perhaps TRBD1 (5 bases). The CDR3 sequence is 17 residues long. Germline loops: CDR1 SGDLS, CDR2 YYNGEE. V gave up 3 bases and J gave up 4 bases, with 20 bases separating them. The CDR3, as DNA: TGTGCCAGCAGCGCCGACAGTCCCCGCGGCTACGGAAACACCATATATTTT. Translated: CASSADSPRGYGNTIYF.

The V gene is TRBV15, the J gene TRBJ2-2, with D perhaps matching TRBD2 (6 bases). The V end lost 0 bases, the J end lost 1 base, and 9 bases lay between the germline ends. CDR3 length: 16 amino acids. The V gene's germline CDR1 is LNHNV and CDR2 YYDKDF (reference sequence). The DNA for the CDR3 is TGTGCCACCAGCAGAGAAGAGCGGGTGAACACCGGGGAGCTGTTTTTT. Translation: CATSREERVNTGELFF.

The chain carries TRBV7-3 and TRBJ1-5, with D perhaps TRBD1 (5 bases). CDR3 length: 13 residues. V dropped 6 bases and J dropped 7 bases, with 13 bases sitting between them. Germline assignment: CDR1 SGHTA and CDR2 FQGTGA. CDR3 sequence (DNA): TGTGCCAGCAGTGGGGGGGAGGGACAGCCCCAGCATTTT. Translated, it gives CASSGGEGQPQHF.